These T cell receptor beta chains were read from a single sample in a study of T cells after yellow fever vaccination. MiXCR was run by TCRdb on the 5' RACE reads, yielding one entry per CDR3 protein. In the table there are hundreds of thousands of distinct CDR3 sequences, 18% of which are singletons. Sample: PBMCs, taken before the yellow fever booster vaccination. The receptors were sampled from a man aged 18 to 30 who received the YFV17D yellow fever vaccine. CDR3s include the opening cysteine and the closing phenylalanine or tryptophan. The D gene is left open where the match is weak. The listing skips clone size in some rows; elsewhere it reads once, few, many or a size class.

j_call: TRBJ1-2; v_call: TRBV5-8; d_call: TRBD1; clone_size: many; cdr3_aa: CASSPRLDRGRVANYGYTF; cdr3_nt: TGTGCCAGCAGCCCTAGACTCGACAGGGGCCGAGTTGCTAACTATGGCTACACCTTC
j_call: TRBJ2-7; v_call: TRBV7-6; d_call: NA; clone_size: NA; cdr3_aa: CASSLTAGFYEQYF; cdr3_nt: TGTGCCAGCAGCTTAACGGCCGGATTCTACGAGCAGTACTTC
j_call: TRBJ1-1; v_call: TRBV20-1; d_call: NA; clone_size: few; cdr3_aa: CSARVPNTEAFF; cdr3_nt: TGCAGTGCTAGGGTACCCAACACTGAAGCTTTCTTT
j_call: TRBJ2-7; v_call: TRBV7-9; d_call: NA; clone_size: few; cdr3_aa: CASSQPAGLGYEQYF; cdr3_nt: TGTGCCAGCAGTCAACCGGCGGGCCTAGGCTACGAGCAGTACTTC
j_call: TRBJ2-3; v_call: TRBV4-1; d_call: TRBD2; clone_size: NA; cdr3_aa: CASSQIGTSGARDTQYF; cdr3_nt: TGCGCCAGCAGCCAGATTGGGACTAGCGGGGCGCGGGATACGCAGTATTTT
j_call: TRBJ1-1; v_call: TRBV30; d_call: NA; clone_size: NA; cdr3_aa: CAWSAQVEAFF; cdr3_nt: TGTGCCTGGAGTGCTCAGGTTGAAGCTTTCTTT
j_call: TRBJ1-2; v_call: TRBV4-3; d_call: NA; clone_size: NA; cdr3_aa: CASSQDLKWGKDYGYTF; cdr3_nt: TGCGCCAGCAGCCAAGATCTGAAATGGGGGAAGGACTATGGCTACACCTTC
j_call: TRBJ2-3; v_call: TRBV4-2; d_call: NA; clone_size: NA; cdr3_aa: CASSQKTVGDTQYF; cdr3_nt: TGTGCCAGCAGCCAAAAGACCGTAGGAGATACGCAGTATTTT
j_call: TRBJ2-2; v_call: TRBV7-8; d_call: NA; clone_size: NA; cdr3_aa: CASSSRGPRGALNTGELFF; cdr3_nt: TGTGCCAGCAGTTCAAGGGGACCCCGCGGAGCATTGAACACCGGGGAGCTGTTTTTT
j_call: TRBJ1-3; v_call: TRBV28; d_call: NA; clone_size: NA; cdr3_aa: CASSSGEDTIYF; cdr3_nt: TGTGCCAGCAGTTCGGGGGAGGACACCATATATTTT
j_call: TRBJ2-1; v_call: TRBV15; d_call: NA; clone_size: few; cdr3_aa: CATSREPDSRYNEQFF; cdr3_nt: TGTGCCACCAGCAGAGAACCGGACTCACGATACAATGAGCAGTTCTTC
j_call: TRBJ2-1; v_call: TRBV20-1; d_call: TRBD2; clone_size: few; cdr3_aa: CSARWTSGEDEQFF; cdr3_nt: TGCAGTGCTAGGTGGACTAGCGGGGAGGATGAGCAGTTCTTC
j_call: TRBJ2-5; v_call: TRBV7-2; d_call: TRBD1; clone_size: NA; cdr3_aa: CASSIPDRGRFDQYF; cdr3_nt: TGTGCCAGCAGCATCCCGGACAGGGGAAGGTTCGACCAGTACTTC
j_call: TRBJ2-7; v_call: TRBV7-2; d_call: NA; clone_size: few; cdr3_aa: CASSLAMGHEQYF; cdr3_nt: TGTGCCAGCAGCTTAGCGATGGGGCACGAGCAGTACTTC
j_call: TRBJ2-6; v_call: TRBV10-3; d_call: TRBD1; clone_size: few; cdr3_aa: CAITPGGDGANVLTF; cdr3_nt: TGTGCCATCACCCCAGGGGGCGATGGGGCCAACGTCCTGACTTTC
j_call: TRBJ2-7; v_call: TRBV5-5; d_call: TRBD2; clone_size: NA; cdr3_aa: CASSHTGTSGGNPYEQYF; cdr3_nt: TGTGCCAGCAGCCATACCGGGACTAGCGGGGGGAACCCCTACGAGCAGTACTTC
j_call: TRBJ1-5; v_call: TRBV12-3/TRBV12-4; d_call: NA; clone_size: many; cdr3_aa: CASSLGGYQPQHF; cdr3_nt: TGTGCCAGCAGCCTGGGGGGTTATCAGCCCCAGCATTTT
j_call: TRBJ1-1; v_call: TRBV7-2; d_call: NA; clone_size: NA; cdr3_aa: CASSRNTGNTEAFF; cdr3_nt: TGTGCCAGCAGCCGGAACACGGGTAACACTGAAGCTTTCTTT
j_call: TRBJ2-1; v_call: TRBV9; d_call: TRBD1; clone_size: NA; cdr3_aa: CASSVRVALGQGNEQFF; cdr3_nt: TGTGCCAGCAGCGTTCGGGTTGCGTTAGGACAGGGGAATGAGCAGTTCTTC
j_call: TRBJ2-3; v_call: TRBV12-3/TRBV12-4; d_call: TRBD2; clone_size: NA; cdr3_aa: CASSLSGGPPDTQYF; cdr3_nt: TGTGCCAGCAGTCTTAGCGGGGGACCCCCCGATACGCAGTATTTT
j_call: TRBJ2-1; v_call: TRBV15; d_call: NA; clone_size: few; cdr3_aa: CATSRGGENYNEQFF; cdr3_nt: TGTGCCACCAGCAGAGGCGGGGAAAACTACAATGAGCAGTTCTTC
j_call: TRBJ1-2; v_call: TRBV20-1; d_call: TRBD1; clone_size: many; cdr3_aa: CSARERTGGLGGYTF; cdr3_nt: TGCAGTGCTAGAGAAAGGACAGGGGGCCTGGGTGGCTACACCTTC
j_call: TRBJ2-1; v_call: TRBV5-1; d_call: NA; clone_size: many; cdr3_aa: CASSLGNAYNEQFF; cdr3_nt: TGCGCCAGCAGCTTGGGCAACGCCTACAATGAGCAGTTCTTC
j_call: TRBJ2-2; v_call: TRBV24-1; d_call: TRBD1; clone_size: few; cdr3_aa: CATSDTGTETGELFF; cdr3_nt: TGTGCCACCAGTGATACCGGGACAGAGACCGGGGAGCTGTTTTTT
j_call: TRBJ1-3; v_call: TRBV3-1; d_call: NA; clone_size: NA; cdr3_aa: CASSQGGAGNTIYF; cdr3_nt: TGTGCCAGCAGCCAAGGGGGAGCTGGAAACACCATATATTTT
j_call: TRBJ1-1; v_call: TRBV3-1; d_call: NA; clone_size: NA; cdr3_aa: CASSQEVWGEAFF; cdr3_nt: TGTGCCAGCAGCCAAGAAGTTTGGGGTGAAGCTTTCTTT
j_call: TRBJ2-1; v_call: TRBV5-1; d_call: TRBD2; clone_size: NA; cdr3_aa: CASSISGGAAEQFF; cdr3_nt: TGCGCCAGCAGCATTAGCGGGGGGGCGGCTGAGCAGTTCTTC
j_call: TRBJ1-1; v_call: TRBV29-1; d_call: NA; clone_size: NA; cdr3_aa: CSVLISEAFF; cdr3_nt: TGCAGCGTTCTTATATCCGAAGCTTTCTTT
j_call: TRBJ2-3; v_call: TRBV10-3; d_call: TRBD2; clone_size: NA; cdr3_aa: CAIKGSGGRSDTQYF; cdr3_nt: TGTGCCATCAAGGGTAGCGGGGGTCGGTCAGATACGCAGTATTTT
j_call: TRBJ1-6; v_call: TRBV5-1; d_call: NA; clone_size: few; cdr3_aa: CASSLAAGSPLHF; cdr3_nt: TGCGCCAGCAGCTTGGCCGCGGGGTCACCCCTCCACTTT
j_call: TRBJ2-7; v_call: TRBV12-3/TRBV12-4; d_call: TRBD2; clone_size: NA; cdr3_aa: CASSRLAGGREQYF; cdr3_nt: TGTGCCAGCAGTCGACTAGCGGGGGGGCGCGAGCAGTACTTC
j_call: TRBJ2-2; v_call: TRBV21-1; d_call: NA; clone_size: NA; cdr3_aa: CASSKGLAGGPVGELFF; cdr3_nt: TGTGCCAGCAGCAAAGGTCTCGCGGGGGGGCCTGTCGGGGAGCTGTTTTTT
j_call: TRBJ2-1; v_call: TRBV6-5; d_call: NA; clone_size: NA; cdr3_aa: CASSYSNGRYNEQFF; cdr3_nt: TGTGCCAGCAGTTACAGTAATGGGCGTTACAATGAGCAGTTCTTC
j_call: TRBJ2-3; v_call: TRBV7-2; d_call: TRBD2; clone_size: few; cdr3_aa: CASSGLAGGSLLDTQYF; cdr3_nt: TGTGCCAGCAGCGGACTAGCGGGGGGTAGTCTGCTGGATACGCAGTATTTT
j_call: TRBJ1-1; v_call: TRBV20-1; d_call: NA; clone_size: few; cdr3_aa: CSARMNTEAFF; cdr3_nt: TGCAGTGCCAGAATGAACACTGAAGCTTTCTTT
j_call: TRBJ1-2; v_call: TRBV6-5; d_call: NA; clone_size: few; cdr3_aa: CASSYLGTSNYGYTF; cdr3_nt: TGTGCCAGCAGTTACTTGGGTACCTCTAACTATGGCTACACCTTC
j_call: TRBJ1-5; v_call: TRBV7-9; d_call: NA; clone_size: NA; cdr3_aa: CASSLDTGATGQPQHF; cdr3_nt: TGTGCCAGCAGCTTAGACACGGGGGCTACCGGGCAGCCCCAGCATTTT
j_call: TRBJ2-3; v_call: TRBV5-1; d_call: NA; clone_size: NA; cdr3_aa: CASSPESGTDTQYF; cdr3_nt: TGCGCCAGCAGCCCTGAAAGTGGCACAGATACGCAGTATTTT
j_call: TRBJ2-2; v_call: TRBV7-3; d_call: TRBD1; clone_size: NA; cdr3_aa: CASSLTALGGGTGELFF; cdr3_nt: TGTGCCAGCAGCTTAACGGCCCTAGGGGGCGGGACCGGGGAGCTGTTTTTT
j_call: TRBJ1-2; v_call: TRBV5-1; d_call: NA; clone_size: once; cdr3_aa: CASIPEANYGYTF; cdr3_nt: TGCGCCAGCATTCCCGAGGCCAACTATGGCTACACCTTC
j_call: TRBJ1-1; v_call: TRBV20-1; d_call: NA; clone_size: NA; cdr3_aa: CSAKGRTGRGNTEAFF; cdr3_nt: TGCAGTGCTAAAGGACGTACAGGGAGAGGGAACACTGAAGCTTTCTTT
j_call: TRBJ1-2; v_call: TRBV20-1; d_call: NA; clone_size: many; cdr3_aa: CSARSHLGGRDGYTF; cdr3_nt: TGCAGTGCTAGATCCCACCTCGGGGGGAGGGATGGCTACACCTTC
j_call: TRBJ1-6; v_call: TRBV4-1; d_call: NA; clone_size: NA; cdr3_aa: CASSPGTFSSYNSPLHF; cdr3_nt: TGCGCCAGCAGCCCCGGGACATTTAGCTCCTATAATTCACCCCTCCACTTT
j_call: TRBJ1-5; v_call: TRBV7-9; d_call: TRBD1; clone_size: NA; cdr3_aa: CASSVTGRQPQHF; cdr3_nt: TGTGCCAGCAGCGTGACAGGGAGACAGCCCCAGCATTTT
j_call: TRBJ2-7; v_call: TRBV10-3; d_call: TRBD1; clone_size: NA; cdr3_aa: CAIGKTGVGREQYF; cdr3_nt: TGTGCCATCGGAAAGACAGGGGTAGGTCGCGAGCAGTACTTC
j_call: TRBJ2-1; v_call: TRBV6-2/TRBV6-3; d_call: NA; clone_size: NA; cdr3_aa: CASSYGGLSYNEQFF; cdr3_nt: TGTGCCAGCAGTTACGGAGGCCTTTCCTACAATGAGCAGTTCTTC
j_call: TRBJ2-5; v_call: TRBV20-1; d_call: TRBD2; clone_size: NA; cdr3_aa: CSARRLAEETQYF; cdr3_nt: TGCAGTGCTAGAAGACTAGCGGAAGAGACCCAGTACTTC
j_call: TRBJ2-2; v_call: TRBV11-3; d_call: NA; clone_size: few; cdr3_aa: CASSLEGGGELFF; cdr3_nt: TGTGCCAGCAGCTTAGAGGGCGGCGGGGAGCTGTTTTTT
j_call: TRBJ2-3; v_call: TRBV20-1; d_call: TRBD1; clone_size: NA; cdr3_aa: CSARPGQGWTDTQYF; cdr3_nt: TGCAGTGCTAGGCCCGGACAGGGGTGGACAGATACGCAGTATTTT
j_call: TRBJ2-3; v_call: TRBV15; d_call: NA; clone_size: NA; cdr3_aa: CATSRPRPTDTQYF; cdr3_nt: TGTGCCACCAGCAGACCCCGGCCCACAGATACGCAGTATTTT
j_call: TRBJ1-1; v_call: TRBV6-2/TRBV6-3; d_call: NA; clone_size: few; cdr3_aa: CASRRTLINTEAFF; cdr3_nt: TGTGCCAGCAGAAGGACTCTGATTAACACTGAAGCTTTCTTT
j_call: TRBJ2-5; v_call: TRBV7-8; d_call: NA; clone_size: many; cdr3_aa: CASSLDLLARGEGTQYF; cdr3_nt: TGTGCCAGCAGCTTAGATCTACTAGCCCGCGGCGAAGGGACCCAGTACTTC
j_call: TRBJ2-7; v_call: TRBV20-1; d_call: NA; clone_size: few; cdr3_aa: CSARSSGTYEQYF; cdr3_nt: TGCAGTGCTAGATCGTCCGGGACCTACGAGCAGTACTTC
j_call: TRBJ2-1; v_call: TRBV7-2; d_call: TRBD2; clone_size: NA; cdr3_aa: CASSLEASGGYNEQFF; cdr3_nt: TGTGCCAGCAGCTTAGAAGCCAGCGGGGGCTACAATGAGCAGTTCTTC
j_call: TRBJ1-2; v_call: TRBV6-5; d_call: NA; clone_size: NA; cdr3_aa: CASRPDYDYGYTF; cdr3_nt: TGTGCCAGCAGGCCCGACTATGACTATGGCTACACCTTC
j_call: TRBJ2-6; v_call: TRBV12-3/TRBV12-4; d_call: NA; clone_size: NA; cdr3_aa: CASSFSLSGANVLTF; cdr3_nt: TGTGCCAGCAGTTTTAGCCTTTCTGGGGCCAACGTCCTGACTTTC
j_call: TRBJ2-1; v_call: TRBV7-3; d_call: TRBD1; clone_size: many; cdr3_aa: CASSLTGGPPSSYNEQFF; cdr3_nt: TGTGCCAGCAGCTTAACAGGGGGCCCTCCAAGCTCCTACAATGAGCAGTTCTTC
j_call: TRBJ1-2; v_call: TRBV24-1; d_call: NA; clone_size: NA; cdr3_aa: CATSAEGFYGYTF; cdr3_nt: TGTGCCACCAGTGCCGAAGGATTCTATGGCTACACCTTC